The rows below give T cell receptor beta chains drawn from one sample of a study of shared clonotypes between healthy human individuals. Profiled with immunoSEQ multiplex PCR; TCRdb holds only in-frame clones, not every one. This sample has about 470,000 clones, with about four fifths found just once. Sequencing was performed on PBMCs. The receptor source for this set is a woman aged 35 to 49 in good health. Some clones in this sample may be carry-over from other donors' samples. Each CDR3 is given with its conserved first and last residue.

CASSDSLGLGTDTQYF TRBJ2-3 TRBV2
CASGRSNSYNEQFF TRBJ2-1 TRBV10-2
CASSPGTENTEAFF TRBJ1-1 TRBV18
CSAARKETQYF TRBJ2-5 TRBV20-1
CASSQVFRTQETQYF TRBJ2-5 TRBV4-1
CASSPRTGEQYF TRBJ2-7 TRBV18
CASSLPGLAIYEQYF TRBJ2-7 TRBV10-2
CASSVAGLAGRNEQFF TRBJ2-1 TRBV9
CASSGAGTHDEKLFF TRBJ1-4 TRBV5-6
CAWSVQLANVLTF TRBJ2-6 TRBV30
CSVSEGGFEKLFF TRBJ1-4 TRBV29-1
CASSFGRTDTQYF TRBJ2-3 TRBV28
CASSPGPRAEAFF TRBJ1-1 TRBV7-3
CSESRGGEQYF TRBJ2-7 TRBV20-1
CASSKGLAGETQYF TRBJ2-5 TRBV21-1
CASRTHTTEAFF TRBJ1-1 TRBV2
CASSVPGQLYEQYF TRBJ2-7 TRBV9
CASSLGPGGPGELFF TRBJ2-2 TRBV5-1
CATSRGTGANYGYTF TRBJ1-2 TRBV15
CASSQQGGSETQYF TRBJ2-5 TRBV18
CAISESAAVAGVWADTQYF TRBJ2-3 TRBV10-3
CATSRDEEKLFF TRBJ1-4 TRBV15
CASSPDRNQPQHF TRBJ1-5 TRBV7-8
CASSIERQAGYTF TRBJ1-2 TRBV19
CATSRDNPYLAGGTDTQYF TRBJ2-3 TRBV15
CASSVVGSEAFF TRBJ1-1 TRBV9
CASSYTGFRPYGYTF TRBJ1-2 TRBV28
CASSLGTNYNEQFF TRBJ2-1 TRBV6-5
CASRQGPGTDTQYF TRBJ2-3 TRBV19
CASSTGPLDREVNNEQFF TRBJ2-1 TRBV7-9
CASSLAGGLGTEAFF TRBJ1-1 TRBV7-2
CASSIRQGEMSGKLFF TRBJ1-4 TRBV7-9
CASSLVFASGRWAYEQYF TRBJ2-7 TRBV7-2
CGVGPYEQYF TRBJ2-7 TRBV28